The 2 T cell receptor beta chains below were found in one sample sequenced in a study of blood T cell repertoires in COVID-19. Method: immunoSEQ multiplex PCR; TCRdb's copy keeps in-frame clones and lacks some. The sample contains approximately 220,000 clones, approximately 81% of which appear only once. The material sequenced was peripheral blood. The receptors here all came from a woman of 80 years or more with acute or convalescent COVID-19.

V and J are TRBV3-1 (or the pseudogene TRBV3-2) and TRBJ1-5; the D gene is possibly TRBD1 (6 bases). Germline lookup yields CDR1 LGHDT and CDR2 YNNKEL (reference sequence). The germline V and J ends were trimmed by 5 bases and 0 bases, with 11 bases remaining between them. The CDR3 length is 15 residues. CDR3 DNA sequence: TGTGCCAGCAGCTTACAGGGAGTTAGCAATCAGCCCCAGCATTTT. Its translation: CASSLQGVSNQPQHF.

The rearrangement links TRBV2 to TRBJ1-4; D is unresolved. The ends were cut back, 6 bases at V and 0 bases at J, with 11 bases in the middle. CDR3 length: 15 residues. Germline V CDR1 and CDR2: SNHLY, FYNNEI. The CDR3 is CASRNGFATNEKLFF. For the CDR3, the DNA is TGTGCCAGCAGGAACGGGTTCGCAACTAATGAAAAACTGTTTTTT.